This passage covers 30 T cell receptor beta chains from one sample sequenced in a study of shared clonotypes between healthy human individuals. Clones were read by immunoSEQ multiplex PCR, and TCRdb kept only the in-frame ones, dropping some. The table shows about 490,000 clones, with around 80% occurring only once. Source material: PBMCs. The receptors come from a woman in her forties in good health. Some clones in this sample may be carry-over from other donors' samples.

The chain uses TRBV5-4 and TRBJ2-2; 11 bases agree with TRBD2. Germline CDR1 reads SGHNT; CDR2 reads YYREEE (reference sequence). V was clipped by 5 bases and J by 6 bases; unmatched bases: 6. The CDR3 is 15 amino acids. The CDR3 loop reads CASRQTSGSSGELFF. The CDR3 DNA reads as TGTGCCAGCAGACAAACTAGCGGGAGTTCCGGGGAGCTGTTTTTT.

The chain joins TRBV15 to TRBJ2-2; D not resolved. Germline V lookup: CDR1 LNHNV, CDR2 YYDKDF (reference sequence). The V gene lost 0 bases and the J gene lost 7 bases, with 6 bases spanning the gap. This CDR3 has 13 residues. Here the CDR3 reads CATSRELGGELFF. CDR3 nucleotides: TGTGCCACCAGCAGAGAGTTAGGCGGGGAGCTGTTTTTT.

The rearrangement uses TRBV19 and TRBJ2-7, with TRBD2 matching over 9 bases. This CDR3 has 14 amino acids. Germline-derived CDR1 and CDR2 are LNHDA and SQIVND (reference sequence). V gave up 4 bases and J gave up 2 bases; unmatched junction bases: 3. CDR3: CASSTPSGTYEQYF. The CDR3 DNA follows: TGTGCCAGTAGTACCCCTAGCGGGACCTACGAGCAGTACTTC.

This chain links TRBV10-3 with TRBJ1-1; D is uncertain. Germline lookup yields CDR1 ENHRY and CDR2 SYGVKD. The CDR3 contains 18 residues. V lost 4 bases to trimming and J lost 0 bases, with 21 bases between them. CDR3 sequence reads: CAISGSGPTSLMNTEAFF. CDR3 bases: TGTGCCATCAGTGGGTCCGGGCCGACCTCACTCATGAACACTGAAGCTTTCTTT.

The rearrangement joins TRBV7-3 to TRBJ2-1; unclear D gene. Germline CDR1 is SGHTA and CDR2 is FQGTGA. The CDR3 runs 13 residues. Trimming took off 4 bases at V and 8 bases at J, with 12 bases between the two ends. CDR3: CASSSILRDEQFF. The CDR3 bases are TGTGCCAGCAGCTCCATACTTCGGGATGAGCAGTTCTTC.

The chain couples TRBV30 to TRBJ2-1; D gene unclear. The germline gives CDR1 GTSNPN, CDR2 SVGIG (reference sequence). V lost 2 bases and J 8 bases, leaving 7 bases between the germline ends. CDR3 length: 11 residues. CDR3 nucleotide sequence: TGTGCCTGGAGTCGAAGTCATGAGCAGTTCTTC. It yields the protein CAWSRSHEQFF.

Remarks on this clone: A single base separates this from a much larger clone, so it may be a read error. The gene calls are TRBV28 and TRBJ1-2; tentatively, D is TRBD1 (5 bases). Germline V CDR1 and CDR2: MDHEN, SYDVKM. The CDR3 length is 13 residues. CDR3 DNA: TGTGCCTGCAGAAGCTCGGGACTTTATGGCTACACCTTC. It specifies CACRSSGLYGYTF.

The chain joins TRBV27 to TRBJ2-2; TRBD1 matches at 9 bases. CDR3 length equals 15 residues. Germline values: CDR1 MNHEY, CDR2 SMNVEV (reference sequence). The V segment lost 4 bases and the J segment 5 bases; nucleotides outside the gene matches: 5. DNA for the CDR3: TGTGCCAGCAGTTGGGGGGACAGGGATACCGGGGAGCTGTTTTTT. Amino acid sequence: CASSWGDRDTGELFF.

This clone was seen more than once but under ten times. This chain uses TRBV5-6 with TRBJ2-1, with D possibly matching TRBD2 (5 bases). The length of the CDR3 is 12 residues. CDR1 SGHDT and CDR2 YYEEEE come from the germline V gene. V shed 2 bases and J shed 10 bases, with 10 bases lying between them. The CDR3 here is CASSFSVGEQFF. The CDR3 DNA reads TGTGCCAGCAGCTTTAGCGTGGGAGAGCAGTTCTTC.

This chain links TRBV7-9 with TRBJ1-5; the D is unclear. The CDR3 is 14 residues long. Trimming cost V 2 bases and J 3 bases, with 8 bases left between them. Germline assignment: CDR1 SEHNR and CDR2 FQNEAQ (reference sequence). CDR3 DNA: TGTGCCAGCAGCTTATCTGGGAACAATCAGCCCCAGCATTTT. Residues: CASSLSGNNQPQHF.

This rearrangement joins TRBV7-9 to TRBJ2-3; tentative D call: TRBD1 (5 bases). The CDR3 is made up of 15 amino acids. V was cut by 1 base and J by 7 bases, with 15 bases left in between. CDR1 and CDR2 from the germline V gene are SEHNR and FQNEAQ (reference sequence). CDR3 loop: CASSLVGQGLHTQYF. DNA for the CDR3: TGTGCCAGCAGCTTAGTAGGCCAGGGTTTGCATACGCAGTATTTT. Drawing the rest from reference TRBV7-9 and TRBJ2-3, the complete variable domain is DTGVSQNPRHKITKRGQNVTFRCDPISEHNRLYWYRQTLGQGPEFLTYFQNEAQLEKSRLLSDRFSAERPKGSFSTLEIQRTEQGDSAMYLCASSLVGQGLHTQYFGPGTRLTVL.

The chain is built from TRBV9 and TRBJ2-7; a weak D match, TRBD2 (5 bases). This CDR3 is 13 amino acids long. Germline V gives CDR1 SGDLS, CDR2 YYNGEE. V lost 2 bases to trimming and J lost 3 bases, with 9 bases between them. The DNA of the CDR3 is TGTGCCAGCAGCGTTGGAGGCAGCTACGAGCAGTACTTC. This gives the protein CASSVGGSYEQYF.

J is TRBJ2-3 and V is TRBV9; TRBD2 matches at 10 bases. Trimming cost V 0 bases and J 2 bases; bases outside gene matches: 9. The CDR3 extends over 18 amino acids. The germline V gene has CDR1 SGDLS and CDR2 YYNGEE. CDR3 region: CASSVGQLAGPYTDTQYF. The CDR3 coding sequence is TGTGCCAGCAGCGTAGGACAACTAGCGGGACCCTACACAGATACGCAGTATTTT.

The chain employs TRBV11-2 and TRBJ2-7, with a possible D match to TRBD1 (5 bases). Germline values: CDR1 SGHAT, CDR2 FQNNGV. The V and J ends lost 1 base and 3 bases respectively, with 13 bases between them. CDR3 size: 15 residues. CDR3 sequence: CASSLGPGRFYEQYF. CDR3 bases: TGTGCCAGCAGCTTAGGTCCAGGGCGGTTCTACGAGCAGTACTTC.

The CDR3 DNA reads TGCGCCAGCAGCTTGGGGACAGCCTTCAATGAGCAGTTCTTC. Translated, it gives CASSLGTAFNEQFF. This chain connects TRBV5-1 to TRBJ2-1; maybe TRBD1 (6 bases). Deletions cut 0 bases from V and 6 bases from J, with 10 bases between. The CDR3 is made up of 14 amino acids. The germline gives CDR1 SGHRS, CDR2 YFSETQ.

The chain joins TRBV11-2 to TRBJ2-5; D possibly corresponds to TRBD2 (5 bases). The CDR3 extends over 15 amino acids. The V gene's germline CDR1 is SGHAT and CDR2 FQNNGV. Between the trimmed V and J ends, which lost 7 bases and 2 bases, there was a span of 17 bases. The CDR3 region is CASKLRASKQETQYF. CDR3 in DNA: TGTGCCAGCAAACTAAGGGCTAGCAAACAAGAGACCCAGTACTTC.

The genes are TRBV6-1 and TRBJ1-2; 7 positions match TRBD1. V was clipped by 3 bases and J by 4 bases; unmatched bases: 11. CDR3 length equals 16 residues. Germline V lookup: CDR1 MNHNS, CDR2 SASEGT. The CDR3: CASSDPIRGWGYGYTF. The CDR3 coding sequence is TGTGCCAGCAGTGACCCAATCAGGGGGTGGGGCTATGGCTACACCTTC.

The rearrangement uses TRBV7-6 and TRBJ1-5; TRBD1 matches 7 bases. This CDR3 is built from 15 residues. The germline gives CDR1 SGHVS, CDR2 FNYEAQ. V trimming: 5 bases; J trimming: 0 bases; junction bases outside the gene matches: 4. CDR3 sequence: CASSPGQYSNQPQHF. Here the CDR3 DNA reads TGTGCCAGCAGCCCGGGACAGTATAGCAATCAGCCCCAGCATTTT.

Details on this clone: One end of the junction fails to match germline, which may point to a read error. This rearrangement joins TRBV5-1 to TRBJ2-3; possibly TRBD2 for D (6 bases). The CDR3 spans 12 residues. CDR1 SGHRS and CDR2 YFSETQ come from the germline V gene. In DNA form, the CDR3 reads TGCGCCAGCAGCTTGAATGGGGGACTCCAAGATTTT. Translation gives CASSLNGGLQDF.

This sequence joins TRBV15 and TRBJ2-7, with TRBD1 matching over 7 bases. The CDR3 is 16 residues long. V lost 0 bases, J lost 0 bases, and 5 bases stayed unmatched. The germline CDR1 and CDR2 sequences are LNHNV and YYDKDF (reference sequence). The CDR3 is CATSRDFRTGSYEQYF. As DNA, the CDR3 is TGTGCCACCAGCAGAGATTTTAGGACAGGCTCCTACGAGCAGTACTTC.

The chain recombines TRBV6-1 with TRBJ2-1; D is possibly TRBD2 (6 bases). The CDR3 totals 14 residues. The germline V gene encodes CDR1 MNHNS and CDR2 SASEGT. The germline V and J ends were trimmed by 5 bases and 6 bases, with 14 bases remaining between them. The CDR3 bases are TGTGCCAGCAGTATCGAACTAGCCATCAATGAGCAGTTCTTC. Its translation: CASSIELAINEQFF.

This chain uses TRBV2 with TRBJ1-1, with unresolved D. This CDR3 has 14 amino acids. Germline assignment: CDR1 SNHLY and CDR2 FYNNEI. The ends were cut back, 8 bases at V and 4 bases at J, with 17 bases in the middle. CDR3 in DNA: TGTGCCAGCGTGAGGCGGGATCGGGGCACTGAAGCTTTCTTT. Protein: CASVRRDRGTEAFF.

The CDR3 here is CASSLARDGWYQETQYF. The CDR3 DNA reads TGTGCCAGCAGCTTAGCAAGGGACGGGTGGTACCAAGAGACCCAGTACTTC. This chain links TRBV7-2 with TRBJ2-5; the D call may be TRBD1 or TRBD2 (5 bases each). V was clipped by 0 bases and J by 0 bases, with 14 bases between them. Per the germline V gene, CDR1 is SGHTA and CDR2 is FQGNSA. The CDR3 contains 17 residues.

CDR3 DNA sequence: TGTGCCAGCAGCTCCTGGGACGGCCAAAACACTGAAGCTTTCTTT. Protein product: CASSSWDGQNTEAFF. The rearrangement joins TRBV7-8 to TRBJ1-1; TRBD1 is a possible D gene (5 bases). This CDR3 has 15 residues. V was trimmed by 4 bases and J by 2 bases, leaving 14 bases between them. CDR1 and CDR2 (germline): SGHVS, FQNEAQ.

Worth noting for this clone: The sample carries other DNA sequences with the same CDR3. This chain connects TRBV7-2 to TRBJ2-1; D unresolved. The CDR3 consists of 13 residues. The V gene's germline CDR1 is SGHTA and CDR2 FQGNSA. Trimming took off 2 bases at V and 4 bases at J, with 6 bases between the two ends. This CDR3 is CASSLRAYNEQFF. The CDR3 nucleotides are TGTGCCAGCAGCTTAAGAGCGTACAATGAGCAGTTCTTC. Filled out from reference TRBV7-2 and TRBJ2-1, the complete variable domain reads GAGVSQSPSNKVTEKGKDVELRCDPISGHTALYWYRQSLGQGLEFLIYFQGNSAPDKSGLPSDRFSAERTGGSVSTLTIQRTQQEDSAVYLCASSLRAYNEQFFGPGTRLTVL.

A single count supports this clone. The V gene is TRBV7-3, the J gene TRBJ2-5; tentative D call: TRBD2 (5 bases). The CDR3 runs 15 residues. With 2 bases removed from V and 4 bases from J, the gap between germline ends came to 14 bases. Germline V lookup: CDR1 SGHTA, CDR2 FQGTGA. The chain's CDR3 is CASSLDGLAGETQYF. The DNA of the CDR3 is TGTGCCAGCAGCTTAGACGGGCTAGCCGGAGAGACCCAGTACTTC. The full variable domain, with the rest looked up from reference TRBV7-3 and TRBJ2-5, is GAGVSQTPSNKVTEKGKYVELRCDPISGHTALYWYRQSLGQGPEFLIYFQGTGAADDSGLPNDRFFAVRPEGSVSTLKIQRTERGDSAVYLCASSLDGLAGETQYFGPGTRLLVL.

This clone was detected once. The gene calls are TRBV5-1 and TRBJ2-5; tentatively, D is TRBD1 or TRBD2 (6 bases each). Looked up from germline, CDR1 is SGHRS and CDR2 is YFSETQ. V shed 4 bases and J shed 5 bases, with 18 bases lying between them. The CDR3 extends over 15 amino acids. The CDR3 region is CASSGGTSGAETQYF. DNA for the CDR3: TGCGCCAGCAGCGGCGGGACCTCAGGGGCGGAGACCCAGTACTTC.

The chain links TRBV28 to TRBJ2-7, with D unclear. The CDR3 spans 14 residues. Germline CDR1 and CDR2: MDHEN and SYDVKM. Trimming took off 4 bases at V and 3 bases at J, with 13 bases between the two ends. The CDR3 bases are TGTGCCAGCAGTTCCCGGCCCGGCGTCTACGAGCAGTACTTC. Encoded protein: CASSSRPGVYEQYF.

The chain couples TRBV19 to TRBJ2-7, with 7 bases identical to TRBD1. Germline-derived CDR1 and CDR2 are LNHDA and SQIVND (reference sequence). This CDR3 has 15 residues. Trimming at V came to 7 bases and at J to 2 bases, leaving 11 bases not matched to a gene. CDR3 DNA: TGTGCCAGTATGGAGACAGGGACAGCAACCTACGAGCAGTACTTC. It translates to CASMETGTATYEQYF.

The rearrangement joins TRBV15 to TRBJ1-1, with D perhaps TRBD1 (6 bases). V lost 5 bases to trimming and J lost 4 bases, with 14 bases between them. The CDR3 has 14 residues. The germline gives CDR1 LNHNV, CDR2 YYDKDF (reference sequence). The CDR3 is CATSVNRGGTEAFF. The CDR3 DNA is TGTGCCACCAGCGTGAATAGAGGGGGCACTGAAGCTTTCTTT.